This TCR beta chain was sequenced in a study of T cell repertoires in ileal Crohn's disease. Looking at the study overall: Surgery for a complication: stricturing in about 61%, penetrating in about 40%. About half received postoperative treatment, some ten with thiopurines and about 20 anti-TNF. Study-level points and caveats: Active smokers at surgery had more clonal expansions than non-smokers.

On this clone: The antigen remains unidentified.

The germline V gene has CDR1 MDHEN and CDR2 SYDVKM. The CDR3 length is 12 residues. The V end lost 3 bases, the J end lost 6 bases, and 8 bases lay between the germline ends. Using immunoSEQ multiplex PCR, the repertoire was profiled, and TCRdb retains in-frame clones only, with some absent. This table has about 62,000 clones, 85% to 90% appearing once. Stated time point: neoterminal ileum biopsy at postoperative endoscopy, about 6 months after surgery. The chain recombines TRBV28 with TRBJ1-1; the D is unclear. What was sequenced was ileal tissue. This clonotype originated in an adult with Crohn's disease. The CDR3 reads CASSFQVSEAFF. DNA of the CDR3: TGTGCCAGCAGTTTTCAGGTATCTGAAGCTTTCTTT. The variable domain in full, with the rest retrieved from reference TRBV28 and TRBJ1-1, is DVKVTQSSRYLVKRTGEKVFLECVQDMDHENMFWYRQDPGLGLRLIYFSYDVKMKEKGDIPEGYSVSREKKERFSLILESASTNQTSMYLCASSFQVSEAFFGQGTRLTVV.